Presented here are 27 T cell receptor beta chains from one specimen sequenced in a study of T cell responses to AZD1222 COVID-19 vaccine. Profiling relied on immunoSEQ multiplex PCR, and the TCRdb table lists in-frame clones only, not all of them. Here the sample spans tens of thousands of clones, 90% to 95% being singletons. The sequencing here drew on peripheral blood, taken 28 days after the second AZD1222 dose. These receptors originate from an adult who received the AZD1222 COVID-19 vaccine.

CDR3 sequence: CASSGQGETQYF. CDR3 in DNA: TGCGCCAGCAGCGGACAGGGGGAGACCCAGTACTTC. The rearrangement joins TRBV5-1 to TRBJ2-5; 9 bases match TRBD1. In germline, CDR1 is SGHRS, CDR2 YFSETQ. This CDR3 spans 12 amino acids. V trimming: 4 bases; J trimming: 5 bases; junction bases outside the gene matches: 0.

J is TRBJ2-7 and V is TRBV5-5; either TRBD1 or TRBD2 may fit D (5 bases each). The CDR3 has 14 amino acids. With 4 bases removed from V and 3 bases from J, the gap between germline ends came to 14 bases. Per the germline V gene, CDR1 is SGHKS and CDR2 is YYEKEE (reference sequence). Here the CDR3 DNA reads TGTGCCAGCAGCCCCGGGCAGGGAGACTACGAGCAGTACTTC. Its protein product is CASSPGQGDYEQYF.

V and J are TRBV11-3 and TRBJ2-1; 7 bases align to TRBD1. Losses at the gene ends were 4 bases for V and 4 bases for J; bases not matched to a gene: 4. CDR3 length: 14 amino acids. Looked up from germline, CDR1 is SGHNT and CDR2 is YENEEA. The CDR3 region is CASSSGTDYNEQFF. CDR3 DNA sequence: TGTGCCAGCAGCTCCGGGACAGATTACAATGAGCAGTTCTTC.

The V call is TRBV18, the J call TRBJ1-1; D gene uncertain. CDR1 KGHSH and CDR2 LQKENI come from the germline V gene. The ends were cut back, 0 bases at V and 1 base at J, with 9 bases in the middle. The CDR3 sequence is 15 residues long. For the CDR3, the DNA is TGTGCCAGCTCACCACCGCCGACCGGGAACACTGAAGCTTTCTTT. It encodes CASSPPPTGNTEAFF.

The rearrangement joins TRBV19 to TRBJ2-1; 9 bases map to TRBD2. CDR1 LNHDA and CDR2 SQIVND come from the germline V gene (reference sequence). The CDR3 length is 16 residues. The junction had 8 bases not matched to a gene; V was cut back by 3 bases and J by 5 bases. CDR3 protein: CASSMALRGGNNEQFF. The CDR3 nucleotides are TGTGCCAGTAGTATGGCACTGCGGGGGGGGAACAATGAGCAGTTCTTC.

V is TRBV5-8 and J is TRBJ2-3; 8 nucleotides line up with TRBD2. The CDR3 contains 14 residues. Germline CDR1 is SGHTS and CDR2 is YDEGEE. Trimming at V came to 9 bases and at J to 8 bases, leaving 14 bases not matched to a gene. This CDR3 is CATSARPGTSTQYF. The CDR3 DNA reads as TGTGCCACCAGTGCCCGACCGGGGACTAGTACGCAGTATTTT.

This sequence joins TRBV6-5 and TRBJ1-2, with TRBD1 as a possible D gene (5 bases). The CDR3 is 13 amino acids. V was cut by 4 bases and J by 4 bases, with 10 bases left in between. Germline CDR1 MNHEY, CDR2 SVGAGI. The CDR3 region has the DNA TGTGCCAGCAGTTTGACAGCCATCTATGGCTACACCTTC. Protein product: CASSLTAIYGYTF.

This chain's CDR3 is CASSPPQGDEQYF. The CDR3 region has the DNA TGTGCCAGCAGCCCCCCCCAGGGTGACGAGCAGTACTTC. This sequence joins TRBV7-2 and TRBJ2-7, with D possibly matching TRBD1 (5 bases). The V end lost 5 bases, the J end lost 5 bases, and 13 bases lay between the germline ends. The CDR3 spans 13 residues. CDR1 is SGHTA, CDR2 FQGNSA, per germline.

The chain links TRBV19 to TRBJ2-7; D gene unclear. Trimming took off 3 bases at V and 5 bases at J, with 11 bases between the two ends. The germline CDR1 and CDR2 sequences are LNHDA and SQIVND (reference sequence). The CDR3 runs 13 residues. CDR3 residues: CASSMSLLDEQYF. The CDR3 DNA reads TGTGCCAGTAGTATGTCTCTCCTTGACGAGCAGTACTTC.

The J gene is TRBJ1-5, the V gene TRBV7-2; D might be TRBD1 (5 bases). Germline CDR1 SGHTA, CDR2 FQGNSA. This CDR3 is 15 amino acids long. The V and J ends lost 5 bases and 5 bases respectively, with 16 bases between them. CDR3 in amino acids: CASSESIGGDQPQHF. The CDR3 DNA reads as TGTGCCAGCAGCGAGTCCATTGGGGGGGATCAGCCCCAGCATTTT. The full variable domain, its missing parts supplied by reference TRBV7-2 and TRBJ1-5, is GAGVSQSPSNKVTEKGKDVELRCDPISGHTALYWYRQSLGQGLEFLIYFQGNSAPDKSGLPSDRFSAERTGGSVSTLTIQRTQQEDSAVYLCASSESIGGDQPQHFGDGTRLSIL.

This chain uses TRBV2 with TRBJ2-3; D unresolved. Trimming cost V 0 bases and J 4 bases, with 14 bases left between them. The germline CDR1 and CDR2 sequences are SNHLY and FYNNEI. This CDR3 region has 16 residues. This CDR3 reads CASSEAWTAKPDTQYF. The CDR3, as DNA: TGTGCCAGCAGTGAAGCGTGGACCGCCAAGCCAGATACGCAGTATTTT.

The chain has TRBV16 and TRBJ1-5; 8 bases fit TRBD1. From germline, CDR1 is KGHSY and CDR2 FQNENV. CDR3 size: 17 residues. Trimming took 5 bases from V and 4 from J; bases not matched to a gene: 13. The CDR3 sequence: CASSAATTGAGNQPQHF. The DNA for the CDR3 is TGTGCCAGCAGCGCCGCTACGACAGGGGCGGGGAATCAGCCCCAGCATTTT. Full variable domain (remainder filled in from reference TRBV16 and TRBJ1-5): GEEVAQTPKHLVRGEGQKAKLYCAPIKGHSYVFWYQQVLKNEFKFLISFQNENVFDETGMPKERFSAKCLPNSPCSLEIQATKLEDSAVYFCASSAATTGAGNQPQHFGDGTRLSIL.

The V gene is TRBV6-5, the J gene TRBJ1-1, with a possible D match to TRBD1 (5 bases). Germline V gene lookup returns CDR1 MNHEY and CDR2 SVGAGI. V dropped 7 bases and J dropped 8 bases, with 17 bases sitting between them. This CDR3 is 13 amino acids long. The CDR3 nucleotides are TGTGCCAGCATCAAACAGGCATTGGGGGAAGCTTTCTTT. Its translation is CASIKQALGEAFF.

J is TRBJ2-5 and V is TRBV24-1; perhaps TRBD1 as D (5 bases). Germline values: CDR1 KGHDR, CDR2 SFDVKD. The CDR3 covers 17 residues. With 1 base removed from V and 0 bases from J, the gap between germline ends came to 14 bases. CDR3 nucleotide sequence: TGTGCCACCAGTGATTTCCAGGGCGCCGGGTACCAAGAGACCCAGTACTTC. This codes for CATSDFQGAGYQETQYF.

The genes are TRBV30 and TRBJ1-3, with D possibly being TRBD1 (6 bases). CDR1 is GTSNPN and CDR2 is SVGIG in the germline V gene (reference sequence). V shed 4 bases and J shed 0 bases, with 10 bases lying between them. The CDR3 loop spans 14 amino acids. Here the CDR3 DNA reads TGTGCCTGGACCGGGACACGCTCTGGAAACACCATATATTTT. Translated, it gives CAWTGTRSGNTIYF.

The V call is TRBV19, the J call TRBJ1-2; D uncertain. Germline values: CDR1 LNHDA, CDR2 SQIVND (reference sequence). Deletions cut 1 base from V and 4 bases from J, with 10 bases between. This CDR3 spans 14 amino acids. Here the CDR3 reads CASSIGPGPYGYTF. In DNA, the CDR3 is TGTGCCAGTAGTATAGGTCCCGGGCCCTATGGCTACACCTTC.

V gene TRBV10-3 combines with J gene TRBJ1-1; no clear D gene. Looked up from germline, CDR1 is ENHRY and CDR2 is SYGVKD. V lost 0 bases and J 5 bases, leaving 4 bases between the germline ends. The CDR3 is 12 amino acids. For the CDR3, the DNA is TGTGCCATCAGTGAGTCGGTTACTGAAGCTTTCTTT. Amino acid sequence: CAISESVTEAFF.

This chain connects TRBV7-2 to TRBJ1-4; no firm D call. Germline CDR1 reads SGHTA; CDR2 reads FQGNSA. CDR3 length equals 14 residues. Trimming took 8 bases from V and 8 from J, leaving 18 bases between them. This CDR3 reads CASGPSRAWEKLFF. The CDR3 DNA reads TGTGCCAGCGGCCCCTCCCGGGCTTGGGAAAAACTGTTTTTT.

V gene TRBV10-3 combines with J gene TRBJ2-1, with D possibly matching TRBD1 (6 bases). V was shortened by 10 bases and J by 7 bases, with 20 bases between the two germline ends. Germline V gene data show CDR1 as ENHRY and CDR2 as SYGVKD. The length of the CDR3 is 14 residues. For the CDR3, the DNA is TGTGCCACCATGGGCAGGTCGAGGGGGAATGAGCAGTTCTTC. Amino acid sequence: CATMGRSRGNEQFF.

CDR3 nucleotide sequence: TGTGCCAGCAAGGGAGGAAATGAAAAACTGTTTTTT. Protein product: CASKGGNEKLFF. The chain combines TRBV6-5 with TRBJ1-4; D is ambiguous. Germline lookup yields CDR1 MNHEY and CDR2 SVGAGI. Trimming left V 7 bases short and J 5 bases short, with 8 bases between. CDR3 length equals 12 residues.

This clone was detected once. This chain links TRBV3-1 (or the pseudogene TRBV3-2) with TRBJ2-3; tentatively, D is TRBD1 or TRBD2 (5 bases each). V lost 4 bases, J lost 5 bases, and 16 bases lay in between. The CDR3 runs to 15 residues. Germline lookup yields CDR1 LGHDT and CDR2 YNNKEL (reference sequence). The CDR3 is CASSLGAGSGDTQYF. In nucleotides, the CDR3 is TGTGCCAGCAGCCTCGGCGCAGGGAGTGGAGATACGCAGTATTTT.

CDR3 sequence (DNA): TGTGCCAGCAGCTTGTTTGGCGGGGGCGGATACAATGAGCAGTTCTTC. This sequence encodes CASSLFGGGGYNEQFF. The rearrangement links TRBV5-4 to TRBJ2-1; TRBD2 might be the D (7 bases). The germline V gene has CDR1 SGHNT and CDR2 YYREEE (reference sequence). The CDR3 length is 16 residues. The ends were cut back, 1 base at V and 4 bases at J, with 15 bases in the middle.

The chain uses TRBV2 and TRBJ1-1; 9 bases align to TRBD1. Germline lookup yields CDR1 SNHLY and CDR2 FYNNEI. CDR3 length: 16 residues. V was pared by 3 bases and J by 7 bases, with 12 bases of the junction left unmatched. The CDR3 is CASSERTGALPFEAFF. The CDR3 DNA reads as TGTGCCAGCAGTGAGAGGACAGGGGCACTGCCGTTTGAAGCTTTCTTT. Full variable domain (missing parts from reference TRBV2 and TRBJ1-1): EPEVTQTPSHQVTQMGQEVILRCVPISNHLYFYWYRQILGQKVEFLVSFYNNEISEKSEIFDDQFSVERPDGSNFTLKIRSTKLEDSAMYFCASSERTGALPFEAFFGQGTRLTVV.

The V and J genes are TRBV28 and TRBJ1-1; D is perhaps TRBD1 (5 bases). The CDR3 contains 14 residues. V gave up 3 bases and J gave up 3 bases, with 11 bases separating them. Per the germline V gene, CDR1 is MDHEN and CDR2 is SYDVKM. The CDR3 spells CASSFSRVHTEAFF. CDR3 bases: TGTGCCAGCAGTTTCAGCAGGGTACACACTGAAGCTTTCTTT.

The chain carries TRBV27 and TRBJ2-2; no definite D call. This CDR3 contains 11 residues. Trimming stripped 8 bases from V and 6 bases from J, with 7 bases between. The germline V gene encodes CDR1 MNHEY and CDR2 SMNVEV (reference sequence). CDR3 coding DNA: TGTGCCAGCTTAGGTTCCGGGGAGCTGTTTTTT. Its protein product is CASLGSGELFF.

The V gene is TRBV2, the J gene TRBJ1-5; TRBD1 might be the D (5 bases). This CDR3 has 16 residues. V gave up 2 bases and J gave up 4 bases, with 15 bases separating them. CDR1 SNHLY and CDR2 FYNNEI come from the germline V gene. The CDR3, as DNA: TGTGCCAGCAGTGAACCTGGGGACCGTCAAAATCAGCCCCAGCATTTT. It is translated as CASSEPGDRQNQPQHF.

The rearrangement links TRBV5-6 to TRBJ2-7; D perhaps matches TRBD2 (5 bases). The V and J ends lost 4 bases and 4 bases respectively, with 21 bases between them. This CDR3 has 16 residues. Germline CDR1 SGHDT, CDR2 YYEEEE. The CDR3 protein is CASSNNGRRPGYEQYF. As DNA, the CDR3 is TGTGCCAGCAGCAACAACGGACGGAGACCGGGATACGAGCAGTACTTC. Full variable domain (remainder filled in from reference TRBV5-6 and TRBJ2-7): DAGVTQSPTHLIKTRGQQVTLRCSPKSGHDTVSWYQQALGQGPQFIFQYYEEEERQRGNFPDRFSGHQFPNYSSELNVNALLLGDSALYLCASSNNGRRPGYEQYFGPGTRLTVT.